The TCR beta chain under discussion was sequenced for a study of control samples from healthy donors and cancer patients. The CDR3 sequence is 15 residues long. The V gene lost 6 bases and the J gene lost 0 bases, with 12 bases spanning the gap. Germline values: CDR1 SNHLY, CDR2 FYNNEI. Sequencing used immunoSEQ multiplex PCR; TCRdb keeps in-frame clones, though not all of them. The sample shows around 70,000 clones, about 83% of them seen only once. The sequence derives from a man aged 60 to 75 in good health. The V gene is TRBV2, the J gene TRBJ1-5; D is undetermined. The sequenced sample consisted of blood. The CDR3 DNA reads TGTGCCAGCAGCGAACAGATATATAGCAATCAGCCCCAGCATTTT. Translated: CASSEQIYSNQPQHF.